The source of this T cell receptor beta chain is a study of shared clonotypes between healthy human individuals. TCRdb keeps only in-frame clones here, not all; method: immunoSEQ multiplex PCR. The sample gives approximately 2.5 million clones, roughly 93% of which show up once; approximately 0.37% is in the top ten. Turning to this clone: Antigen specificity is unknown.

Germline-derived CDR1 and CDR2 are SQVTM and ANQGSEA. The ends were cut back, 8 bases at V and 8 bases at J, with 18 bases in the middle. The CDR3 extends over 12 amino acids. Study-level findings and limits: Naive subsets usually exceeded memory subsets in estimated richness.

Material: naive CD4+ T cells from PBMCs. As to subset: CD45RA+ positively selected. The chain combines TRBV29-1 with TRBJ1-2, with D perhaps TRBD1 (5 bases). The sequence was collected from a man younger than 30 in good health. Some clones in this sample may be carry-over from other donors' samples. CDR3 DNA: TGCAGCCACGGGACGGGGCCGGGAGGCTACACCTTC. It specifies CSHGTGPGGYTF.